This T cell receptor (beta chain) was captured in a study of blood T cell repertoires in COVID-19. Study-level information: Acute-phase and convalescent COVID-19 samples originated in the United States, Italy and Spain. Sample material is recorded as cDNA or gDNA derived from T cells, B-cell-depleted T cells, or PBMCs.

Authors' processing steps: Reference gene primers were amplified, and this amplification served to estimate nucleated cell counts. The assay was immunoSEQ multiplex PCR, and TCRdb's table has in-frame clones only and misses some. That table gives V, J and clone size, and the DNA gave D and trimming. The repertoire holds some 100,000 clones, with just under 85% as singletons. This TCR was recovered from a man in his forties or fifties with active or convalescent COVID-19. What was sequenced was peripheral blood.

Here the CDR3 reads CASNQGNEQFF. CDR3 DNA: TGTGCCAGCAACCAGGGGAATGAGCAGTTCTTC. The chain recombines TRBV12-3 or TRBV12-4 with TRBJ2-1, with TRBD1 as a possible D gene (6 bases). V was shortened by 7 bases and J by 7 bases, with 8 bases between the two germline ends. The CDR3 spans 11 residues.